These T cell receptor beta chains were read from a single sample in a study of T cell responses to AZD1222 COVID-19 vaccine. Assay: immunoSEQ multiplex PCR; the TCRdb copy retains only in-frame clones and omits some. Of approximately 70,000 clones in the sample, 88% are singletons; the top ten hold 9% to 10%. The sequencing used peripheral blood, collected 28 days after the second dose of the MenACWY control vaccine. These receptors were collected from an adult who received the MenACWY meningococcal vaccine as a control. Each CDR3 is given with its conserved first and last residue. The D gene is left open where the match is weak. Clone size is shown for a subset of rows, as once, few, many or a class of expanded clone.

v_gene,j_gene,d_gene,abundance,CDR3aa,CDR3nt
TRBV30,TRBJ1-5,TRBD1,NA,CAWKTGGNQPQHF,TGTGCCTGGAAAACAGGGGGCAATCAGCCCCAGCATTTT
TRBV24-1,TRBJ2-3,TRBD1,NA,CATSGTGLSTDTQYF,TGTGCCACCAGCGGGACAGGGTTGAGCACAGATACGCAGTATTTT
TRBV5-1,TRBJ1-6,NA,NA,CASSIQGDTLHF,TGCGCCAGCAGCATACAAGGGGACACCCTCCACTTT
TRBV3-1/TRBV3-2,TRBJ1-2,TRBD1,NA,CASSQEDRAPYGYTF,TGTGCCAGCAGCCAAGAAGACAGGGCTCCTTACGGCTACACCTTC
TRBV7-2,TRBJ1-6,NA,NA,CASSETTGRNSPLHF,TGTGCCAGCAGCGAAACCACCGGGCGGAATTCACCCCTCCACTTT
TRBV3-1/TRBV3-2,TRBJ1-3,NA,NA,CASSQVDTKAAIYF,TGTGCCAGCAGCCAAGTTGACACCAAAGCCGCCATATATTTT
TRBV5-1,TRBJ1-5,NA,NA,CASSLGDYNQPQHF,TGCGCCAGCAGCTTAGGAGACTACAATCAGCCCCAGCATTTT
TRBV6-6,TRBJ1-1,NA,NA,CASSTPGLTNTEAFF,TGTGCCAGCAGTACCCCGGGACTCACGAACACTGAAGCTTTCTTT
TRBV7-2,TRBJ1-5,TRBD1,NA,CASSLLRQGNQPQHF,TGTGCCAGCAGCCTACTTCGACAGGGGAATCAGCCCCAGCATTTT
TRBV5-6,TRBJ1-1,NA,NA,CASSLELGLNTEAFF,TGTGCCAGCAGCTTGGAATTGGGGTTAAACACTGAAGCTTTCTTT
TRBV5-1,TRBJ1-3,NA,once,CASSLDVGGGNTIYF,TGCGCCAGCAGCCTAGATGTGGGGGGCGGAAACACCATATATTTT
TRBV7-2,TRBJ1-1,NA,NA,CASSLASINTEAFF,TGTGCCAGCAGCTTAGCGTCTATCAACACTGAAGCTTTCTTT
TRBV9,TRBJ2-6,NA,NA,CASSVGGSGANVLTF,TGTGCCAGCAGCGTAGGGGGGTCTGGGGCCAACGTCCTGACTTTC
TRBV10-2,TRBJ1-1,NA,NA,CASSDTQTGPNTEAFF,TGCGCCAGCAGTGACACTCAGACAGGCCCGAACACTGAAGCTTTCTTT
TRBV28,TRBJ1-2,TRBD1,NA,CASSFRSGGGYGYTF,TGTGCCAGCAGTTTTAGGTCAGGGGGTGGCTATGGCTACACCTTC
TRBV5-5,TRBJ1-1,NA,NA,CASSLAVNTEAFF,TGTGCCAGCAGCTTGGCCGTGAACACTGAAGCTTTCTTT
TRBV28,TRBJ1-2,TRBD1,NA,CASSSLTNGTGGRYTF,TGTGCCAGCAGTTCCTTAACCAACGGGACAGGGGGCCGCTACACCTTC
TRBV10-1,TRBJ2-3,TRBD2,NA,CASLTSGAPDTQYF,TGCGCCAGCTTGACTAGCGGGGCCCCAGATACGCAGTATTTT
TRBV6-5,TRBJ2-2,TRBD1,NA,CASRLDRGTGELFF,TGTGCCAGCAGACTGGACAGGGGCACCGGGGAGCTGTTTTTT
TRBV11-3,TRBJ2-1,NA,NA,CASSLVSDEQFF,TGTGCCAGCAGCTTAGTGTCCGATGAGCAGTTCTTC
TRBV25-1,TRBJ2-7,NA,NA,CASSEFHRDYEQYF,TGTGCCAGCAGTGAATTCCACCGAGACTACGAGCAGTACTTC
TRBV29-1,TRBJ1-2,NA,once,CSVDSSPRSYGYTF,TGCAGCGTGGACTCGAGCCCCAGGAGCTATGGCTACACCTTC
TRBV6-2/TRBV6-3,TRBJ1-5,NA,NA,CASSYSASNQPQHF,TGTGCCAGCAGTTACTCGGCCAGCAATCAGCCCCAGCATTTT
TRBV27,TRBJ1-4,TRBD1,NA,CASSSRWEGALSNEKLFF,TGTGCCAGCAGTTCCAGATGGGAGGGGGCTTTAAGTAATGAAAAACTGTTTTTT
TRBV19,TRBJ1-5,TRBD1,NA,CATTDRVGQPQHF,TGTGCCACTACCGACAGGGTTGGACAGCCCCAGCATTTT
TRBV6-5,TRBJ1-4,NA,NA,CASSYRGPTNEKLFF,TGTGCCAGCAGCTATCGGGGGCCAACTAATGAAAAACTGTTTTTT
TRBV5-1,TRBJ2-7,NA,NA,CASSLAGGSTYEQYF,TGCGCCAGCAGCTTGGCCGGCGGCAGCACCTACGAGCAGTACTTC
TRBV6-5,TRBJ1-2,NA,NA,CASSYLLAGRWYGYTF,TGTGCCAGCAGTTACCTCTTGGCGGGGCGGTGGTATGGCTACACCTTC
TRBV6-5,TRBJ1-6,TRBD1,NA,CASTIDRGNNSPLHF,TGTGCCAGCACTATCGACAGGGGGAATAATTCACCCCTCCACTTT
TRBV19,TRBJ2-3,NA,NA,CASSISSDTQYF,TGTGCCAGTAGTATATCCTCAGATACGCAGTATTTT
TRBV30,TRBJ2-2,NA,NA,CAWRSGEITGELFF,TGTGCCTGGAGATCGGGGGAGATAACCGGGGAGCTGTTTTTT
TRBV5-5,TRBJ2-7,NA,NA,CASSLEGMSSYEQYF,TGTGCCAGCAGCTTGGAGGGTATGAGCTCCTACGAGCAGTACTTC
TRBV5-1,TRBJ2-1,TRBD1,NA,CASSRSGTGGHEQFF,TGCGCCAGCAGCAGATCCGGGACAGGGGGCCATGAGCAGTTCTTC
TRBV28,TRBJ2-5,TRBD1,NA,CASSLDKWDSVPHGETQYF,TGTGCCAGCAGTTTAGATAAGTGGGACAGCGTGCCTCATGGGGAGACCCAGTACTTC
TRBV15,TRBJ2-7,TRBD1,NA,CATSRGDRSTDEQYF,TGTGCCACCAGCAGAGGGGACAGGTCCACCGACGAGCAGTACTTC
TRBV14,TRBJ1-1,NA,NA,CASSQELSSEAFF,TGTGCCAGCAGCCAAGAATTGAGTTCTGAAGCTTTCTTT
TRBV19,TRBJ1-6,NA,NA,CASSASGPETSIHF,TGTGCCAGTAGTGCCTCCGGGCCAGAGACCTCGATCCACTTT
TRBV6-5,TRBJ1-5,NA,few,CATKMGEYSNQPQHF,TGTGCCACTAAGATGGGGGAGTATAGCAATCAGCCCCAGCATTTT
TRBV7-6,TRBJ2-5,NA,NA,CASSPRETQYF,TGTGCCAGCAGCCCTCGAGAGACCCAGTACTTC
TRBV4-1,TRBJ2-7,NA,NA,CASSQAVRLSSYEQYF,TGCGCCAGCAGCCAAGCGGTCAGGTTGAGCTCCTACGAGCAGTACTTC
TRBV27,TRBJ1-1,NA,NA,CASSLRKQNTEAFF,TGTGCCAGCAGTTTGAGGAAACAAAACACTGAAGCTTTCTTT
TRBV10-3,TRBJ1-2,TRBD1,NA,CAISVSPGQEEPRYTF,TGTGCCATCAGTGTTTCGCCCGGACAGGAGGAACCAAGGTACACCTTC
TRBV7-9,TRBJ1-1,TRBD1,NA,CASSPDRGIDTEAFF,TGTGCCAGCAGCCCGGACAGGGGGATTGACACTGAAGCTTTCTTT
TRBV2,TRBJ1-2,TRBD1,NA,CASSDWGQGTVGYTF,TGTGCCAGCAGTGACTGGGGACAGGGGACGGTTGGCTACACCTTC
TRBV5-6,TRBJ2-3,NA,NA,CASSLVGRVGTDTQYF,TGTGCCAGCAGCTTGGTAGGCAGGGTGGGCACAGATACGCAGTATTTT
TRBV9,TRBJ2-1,TRBD2,NA,CASRASGSGRDEQFF,TGTGCCAGCAGAGCTAGCGGGTCTGGGCGGGATGAGCAGTTCTTC
TRBV4-2,TRBJ2-5,TRBD1,NA,CASSQDGTGGRVAQYF,TGTGCCAGCAGCCAAGATGGGACAGGGGGCCGGGTGGCCCAGTACTTC
TRBV7-3,TRBJ1-1,NA,NA,CASSLTGQNTEAFF,TGTGCCAGCAGCTTAACGGGACAGAACACTGAAGCTTTCTTT
TRBV18,TRBJ2-7,NA,NA,CASLSTGAGYEQYF,TGTGCCAGCCTATCGACAGGTGCCGGCTACGAGCAGTACTTC
TRBV5-4,TRBJ2-5,NA,NA,CASSLAGGVVETQYF,TGTGCCAGCAGCTTGGCGGGCGGGGTGGTCGAGACCCAGTACTTC
TRBV12-5,TRBJ1-2,NA,NA,CASGPTWERGYGYTF,TGTGCTAGTGGACCTACTTGGGAGAGGGGATATGGCTACACCTTC
TRBV14,TRBJ1-6,TRBD1,NA,CASSLFQGGINSPLHF,TGTGCCAGCAGCCTTTTCCAGGGGGGTATTAATTCACCCCTCCACTTT